A selection of T cell receptor beta chains follows, all from one sample in a study of T cell responses to AZD1222 COVID-19 vaccine. Data came from immunoSEQ multiplex PCR; TCRdb stores just in-frame clones and leaves some out. The sample shows roughly 170,000 clones, 85% to 95% of them seen only once. Sample: peripheral blood, taken 28 days after the second AZD1222 dose. These TCRs come from an adult who received the AZD1222 COVID-19 vaccine. Each CDR3 is given with its conserved first and last residue. The D gene is left open where the match is weak. The size of a clone is reported for some rows only, either as once, few or many, or as a class for expanded clones.

j_call: TRBJ1-4; v_call: TRBV30; clone_size: -; cdr3_length: 14; d_call: -; cdr3_nt: TGTGCCTGGGCCGCAGGCCTACTCAATGAAAAACTGTTTTTT; cdr3_aa: CAWAAGLLNEKLFF
j_call: TRBJ1-2; v_call: TRBV2; clone_size: -; cdr3_length: 14; d_call: TRBD1; cdr3_nt: TGTGCCAGCAGTCGAAACACAGGGGGCTTTGGCTACACCTTC; cdr3_aa: CASSRNTGGFGYTF
j_call: TRBJ1-6; v_call: TRBV7-3; clone_size: -; cdr3_length: 14; d_call: -; cdr3_nt: TGTGCCAGCAGCTTAAACGGTGGGAATTCACCCCTCCACTTT; cdr3_aa: CASSLNGGNSPLHF
j_call: TRBJ1-1; v_call: TRBV7-2; clone_size: -; cdr3_length: 16; d_call: TRBD1; cdr3_nt: TGTGCCAGCAGCTGGGGGGACAGGGGGTATAACACTGAAGCTTTCTTT; cdr3_aa: CASSWGDRGYNTEAFF
j_call: TRBJ2-7; v_call: TRBV5-5; clone_size: -; cdr3_length: 15; d_call: TRBD1; cdr3_nt: TGTGCCAGCAGCCCCTCGACAGGGGCGCACTACGAGCAGTACTTC; cdr3_aa: CASSPSTGAHYEQYF
j_call: TRBJ2-1; v_call: TRBV27; clone_size: once; cdr3_length: 13; d_call: TRBD1; cdr3_nt: TGTGCCAGCAGGCGGACAGGGTTTAATGAGCAGTTCTTC; cdr3_aa: CASRRTGFNEQFF
j_call: TRBJ2-1; v_call: TRBV7-2; clone_size: -; cdr3_length: 14; d_call: TRBD2; cdr3_nt: TGTGCCAGCAGCTTAGTCGGACTAGCTAATGAGCAGTTCTTC; cdr3_aa: CASSLVGLANEQFF
j_call: TRBJ1-5; v_call: TRBV6-5; clone_size: -; cdr3_length: 14; d_call: -; cdr3_nt: TGTGCCAGCAGCTTTGGGAGGAACAATCAGCCCCAGCATTTT; cdr3_aa: CASSFGRNNQPQHF
j_call: TRBJ1-2; v_call: TRBV6-5; clone_size: -; cdr3_length: 12; d_call: -; cdr3_nt: TGTGCCAGCGCAGGCGTGAACTATGGCTACACCTTC; cdr3_aa: CASAGVNYGYTF
j_call: TRBJ1-2; v_call: TRBV29-1; clone_size: once; cdr3_length: 13; d_call: -; cdr3_nt: TGCAGCGTTGTCGGGGGGGCTAACTATGGCTACACCTTC; cdr3_aa: CSVVGGANYGYTF
j_call: TRBJ2-6; v_call: TRBV19; clone_size: -; cdr3_length: 15; d_call: -; cdr3_nt: TGTGCCAGTACGCTTCTGGCCTCGGGGGCCAACGTCCTGACTTTC; cdr3_aa: CASTLLASGANVLTF
j_call: TRBJ1-4; v_call: TRBV5-1; clone_size: -; cdr3_length: 17; d_call: -; cdr3_nt: TGCGCCAGCAGGCGGGGATATGGGGCGCGGACTAATGAAAAACTGTTTTTT; cdr3_aa: CASRRGYGARTNEKLFF
j_call: TRBJ2-1; v_call: TRBV11-3; clone_size: once; cdr3_length: 20; d_call: -; cdr3_nt: TGTGCCAGCAGCTTAGATGTGGAGGGGCTCGTATCGCTCTCCTACAATGAGCAGTTCTTC; cdr3_aa: CASSLDVEGLVSLSYNEQFF
j_call: TRBJ1-5; v_call: TRBV27; clone_size: -; cdr3_length: 18; d_call: -; cdr3_nt: TGTGCCAGCAGTTTTAATCGGGACCTCAAGAGGGGCAATCAGCCCCAGCATTTT; cdr3_aa: CASSFNRDLKRGNQPQHF
j_call: TRBJ1-2; v_call: TRBV9; clone_size: -; cdr3_length: 13; d_call: -; cdr3_nt: TGTGCCAGCAGCGTTCAGGGGTCGGGAGGCTACACCTTC; cdr3_aa: CASSVQGSGGYTF
j_call: TRBJ2-3; v_call: TRBV4-2; clone_size: -; cdr3_length: 16; d_call: TRBD2; cdr3_nt: TGTGCCAGCAGCAGTCCCGGGAGCGGGGGCACAGATACGCAGTATTTT; cdr3_aa: CASSSPGSGGTDTQYF
j_call: TRBJ1-4; v_call: TRBV4-1; clone_size: -; cdr3_length: 16; d_call: TRBD1; cdr3_nt: TGCGCCAGCAGCCAGGACCACCACAGGGGGCTTGGAAAACTGTTTTTT; cdr3_aa: CASSQDHHRGLGKLFF
j_call: TRBJ2-1; v_call: TRBV10-3; clone_size: -; cdr3_length: 15; d_call: TRBD2; cdr3_nt: TGTGCCATCAACGGGGAGGGAGGGGCTGAGGGTGAGCAGTTCTTC; cdr3_aa: CAINGEGGAEGEQFF
j_call: TRBJ1-1; v_call: TRBV4-3; clone_size: -; cdr3_length: 13; d_call: -; cdr3_nt: TGCGCCAGCAGCCAACAGGGAGCCACTGAAGCTTTCTTT; cdr3_aa: CASSQQGATEAFF
j_call: TRBJ2-3; v_call: TRBV10-3; clone_size: -; cdr3_length: 14; d_call: TRBD1; cdr3_nt: TGTGCCATCAGTGAGGGACAGGGGAGGGATACGCAGTATTTT; cdr3_aa: CAISEGQGRDTQYF
j_call: TRBJ1-4; v_call: TRBV6-1; clone_size: -; cdr3_length: 14; d_call: -; cdr3_nt: TGTGCCAGCAGTGAAGACAGGAGCGTAGAAAAACTGTTTTTT; cdr3_aa: CASSEDRSVEKLFF
j_call: TRBJ1-1; v_call: TRBV28; clone_size: -; cdr3_length: 12; d_call: -; cdr3_nt: TGTGCCAGCAGTTTGGGCCGGGGTGAAGCTTTCTTT; cdr3_aa: CASSLGRGEAFF
j_call: TRBJ1-4; v_call: TRBV28; clone_size: -; cdr3_length: 15; d_call: -; cdr3_nt: TGTGCCAGCAGTTTTCCTGGACCGTCTAATGAAAAACTGTTTTTT; cdr3_aa: CASSFPGPSNEKLFF
j_call: TRBJ2-7; v_call: TRBV10-1; clone_size: -; cdr3_length: 12; d_call: -; cdr3_nt: TGCGCCAGCAGTGAGTCCTCCTACGAGCAGTACTTC; cdr3_aa: CASSESSYEQYF
j_call: TRBJ1-1; v_call: TRBV6-5; clone_size: -; cdr3_length: 13; d_call: -; cdr3_nt: TGTGCCAGCAGTCTCGGGGGTAGGACTGAAGCTTTCTTT; cdr3_aa: CASSLGGRTEAFF
j_call: TRBJ2-7; v_call: TRBV4-1; clone_size: -; cdr3_length: 14; d_call: TRBD2; cdr3_nt: TGCGCCAGCAGTCGGACTAGCGGCTCCTACGAGCAGTACTTC; cdr3_aa: CASSRTSGSYEQYF
j_call: TRBJ2-7; v_call: TRBV27; clone_size: -; cdr3_length: 13; d_call: -; cdr3_nt: TGTGCCAGCAGTTTATCCTTCCCCTACGAGCAGTACTTC; cdr3_aa: CASSLSFPYEQYF
j_call: TRBJ1-1; v_call: TRBV4-3; clone_size: -; cdr3_length: 16; d_call: -; cdr3_nt: TGCGCCAGCAGCCAAGATCTGGCAGGGGAAAGTGGTGAAGCTTTCTTT; cdr3_aa: CASSQDLAGESGEAFF
j_call: TRBJ1-1; v_call: TRBV6-1; clone_size: -; cdr3_length: 14; d_call: -; cdr3_nt: TGTGCCAGCAGTGAATCGTGGGGGCTTACTGAAGCTTTCTTT; cdr3_aa: CASSESWGLTEAFF
j_call: TRBJ1-4; v_call: TRBV6-5; clone_size: once; cdr3_length: 15; d_call: -; cdr3_nt: TGTGCCAGCAGTAGTGAAGGGCCAACTAATGAAAAACTGTTTTTT; cdr3_aa: CASSSEGPTNEKLFF
j_call: TRBJ1-1; v_call: TRBV5-4; clone_size: -; cdr3_length: 14; d_call: -; cdr3_nt: TGTGCCAGCAGAGGGACATCAGTGAGCACTGAAGCTTTCTTT; cdr3_aa: CASRGTSVSTEAFF
j_call: TRBJ1-1; v_call: TRBV18; clone_size: -; cdr3_length: 13; d_call: -; cdr3_nt: TGTGCCAGCTCACCAAGTCAGAACACTGAAGCTTTCTTT; cdr3_aa: CASSPSQNTEAFF
j_call: TRBJ2-7; v_call: TRBV28; clone_size: -; cdr3_length: 14; d_call: -; cdr3_nt: TGTGCCAGTCGCGCCGGGGGCCCTCCGTGGGAGCAGTACTTC; cdr3_aa: CASRAGGPPWEQYF
j_call: TRBJ1-5; v_call: TRBV5-1; clone_size: -; cdr3_length: 13; d_call: -; cdr3_nt: TGCGCCAGCAGCTTGGGAAGCAATCAGCCCCAGCATTTT; cdr3_aa: CASSLGSNQPQHF
j_call: TRBJ1-1; v_call: TRBV28; clone_size: -; cdr3_length: 14; d_call: TRBD1; cdr3_nt: TGTGCCAGCGAGAAAGGACAGGGTAACACTGAAGCTTTCTTT; cdr3_aa: CASEKGQGNTEAFF
j_call: TRBJ1-1; v_call: TRBV7-2; clone_size: once; cdr3_length: 17; d_call: -; cdr3_nt: TGTGCCAGCAGCTTAGCGCCCCCCGGGGCGTTGAACACTGAAGCTTTCTTT; cdr3_aa: CASSLAPPGALNTEAFF
j_call: TRBJ1-3; v_call: TRBV23-1; clone_size: -; cdr3_length: 15; d_call: -; cdr3_nt: TGCGCCAGCAGTCGGGGTTGGAGGGCAGGAAACACCATATATTTT; cdr3_aa: CASSRGWRAGNTIYF
j_call: TRBJ2-1; v_call: TRBV10-3; clone_size: -; cdr3_length: 15; d_call: -; cdr3_nt: TGTGCCATCAGTACCCCGGGACTCAGGATCAATGAGCAGTTCTTC; cdr3_aa: CAISTPGLRINEQFF
j_call: TRBJ2-5; v_call: TRBV9; clone_size: -; cdr3_length: 15; d_call: -; cdr3_nt: TGTGCCAGCAGCGGGGGACGAGTAATTGGAGAGACCCAGTACTTC; cdr3_aa: CASSGGRVIGETQYF
j_call: TRBJ2-5; v_call: TRBV11-2; clone_size: -; cdr3_length: 15; d_call: TRBD2; cdr3_nt: TGTGCCAGCAACGCCAAGCGGGGCTACCAAGAGACCCAGTACTTC; cdr3_aa: CASNAKRGYQETQYF
j_call: TRBJ1-2; v_call: TRBV28; clone_size: -; cdr3_length: 14; d_call: -; cdr3_nt: TGTGCCAGCAGTTTCGGGATATGGAACTATGGCTACACCTTC; cdr3_aa: CASSFGIWNYGYTF
j_call: TRBJ2-2; v_call: TRBV9; clone_size: -; cdr3_length: 13; d_call: -; cdr3_nt: TGTGCCAGCAGCGCGTTTAGCTCCGGGGAGCTGTTTTTT; cdr3_aa: CASSAFSSGELFF
j_call: TRBJ1-1; v_call: TRBV5-1; clone_size: -; cdr3_length: 15; d_call: -; cdr3_nt: TGCGCCAGCAGCTCCCGAGGTGGTGCGAACACTGAAGCTTTCTTT; cdr3_aa: CASSSRGGANTEAFF
j_call: TRBJ2-5; v_call: TRBV15; clone_size: -; cdr3_length: 15; d_call: -; cdr3_nt: TGTGCCACCAGCAGTTGGGGTGACAGGCAAGAGACCCAGTACTTC; cdr3_aa: CATSSWGDRQETQYF
j_call: TRBJ1-1; v_call: TRBV29-1; clone_size: -; cdr3_length: 11; d_call: -; cdr3_nt: TGCAGCGTCCCCCTTGGAACTGAAGCTTTCTTT; cdr3_aa: CSVPLGTEAFF
j_call: TRBJ2-3; v_call: TRBV7-9; clone_size: once; cdr3_length: 15; d_call: -; cdr3_nt: TGTGCCAGCAGCTTAGACTACGGTTCCACAGATACGCAGTATTTT; cdr3_aa: CASSLDYGSTDTQYF
j_call: TRBJ2-7; v_call: TRBV6-2/TRBV6-3; clone_size: -; cdr3_length: 14; d_call: -; cdr3_nt: TGTGCCAGCAGTAGCCCGGGGACAAACTACGAGCAGTACTTC; cdr3_aa: CASSSPGTNYEQYF
j_call: TRBJ2-7; v_call: TRBV4-2; clone_size: -; cdr3_length: 16; d_call: TRBD1; cdr3_nt: TGTGCCAGCAGCCAATATACGGGACAGGGCACCCACGAGCAGTACTTC; cdr3_aa: CASSQYTGQGTHEQYF
j_call: TRBJ2-2; v_call: TRBV5-4; clone_size: -; cdr3_length: 15; d_call: TRBD2; cdr3_nt: TGTGCCAGCAGCAATCTAGCGGCGAACACCGGGGAGCTGTTTTTT; cdr3_aa: CASSNLAANTGELFF
j_call: TRBJ1-2; v_call: TRBV5-1; clone_size: -; cdr3_length: 17; d_call: TRBD1; cdr3_nt: TGCGCCAGCAGCCTTTCCGGGACAGGGAACCCTTCCTATGGCTACACCTTC; cdr3_aa: CASSLSGTGNPSYGYTF
j_call: TRBJ1-2; v_call: TRBV23-1; clone_size: -; cdr3_length: 15; d_call: -; cdr3_nt: TGCGCCAGCAGTCAAGAACAGCCACGATTCAATGGCTACACCTTC; cdr3_aa: CASSQEQPRFNGYTF
j_call: TRBJ2-5; v_call: TRBV7-7; clone_size: -; cdr3_length: 13; d_call: -; cdr3_nt: TGTGCCAGCAGCAGACTAGTTCTCGAGACCCAGTACTTC; cdr3_aa: CASSRLVLETQYF
j_call: TRBJ1-2; v_call: TRBV7-2; clone_size: -; cdr3_length: 14; d_call: -; cdr3_nt: TGTGCCAGCAGCTATGTAGGTGGGTGGTATGGCTACACCTTC; cdr3_aa: CASSYVGGWYGYTF
j_call: TRBJ1-5; v_call: TRBV7-8; clone_size: -; cdr3_length: 17; d_call: TRBD1; cdr3_nt: TGTGCCAGCAGCTTAGGGTGGGACAGGGTTAGCAATCAGCCCCAGCATTTT; cdr3_aa: CASSLGWDRVSNQPQHF